This record looks at one TCR beta chain sequence and its context. What it binds is unknown. This sample stems from a study of molecular identifiers for immune sequencing clone quantification. The germline V gene has CDR1 MNHEY and CDR2 SVGAGI. This CDR3 is built from 17 residues. V gave up 0 bases and J gave up 1 base; unmatched junction bases: 4. Naive CD8 T cells were picked out by sorting for CD8+CD4-CCR7+CD45RA+. TCRdb reanalysed the PCR reads using MiXCR and keeps one entry per CDR3 protein. The table lists 400,000 to 600,000 distinct CDR3 sequences, around 23% of them singletons. Whole-study results and caveats: Highly expanded clone sizes could end up underestimated if a barcode were shared by identical TCR molecules.

Specimen: naive CD8+ T cells from blood, with Jurkat cell RNA spiked in. Subset meaning: FACS-sorted CD8+CD4-CCR7+CD45RA+ naive T cells. The chain links TRBV6-5 to TRBJ2-3; the match to TRBD1 covers 10 bases. The clonotype was recovered from a human donor in good health. Some libraries in this study had Jurkat cell RNA spiked in. Here the CDR3 reads CASSYSSGTGGTDTQYF. In DNA form, the CDR3 reads TGTGCCAGCAGTTACTCCTCCGGGACAGGGGGCACAGATACGCAGTATTTT.